The 5 T cell receptor beta chains given below trace back to one sample, sequenced in a study of T cells expressing NK-cell markers. After re-calling the 5' RACE reads, TCRdb lists one entry per CDR3 protein, DNA absent. Across 160,000 or so distinct CDR3 sequences, the top ten clones capture less than 20% of the sample. Sequencing was performed on blood T cells: a sorted CD56 or NKG2C T cell subset, CD4+ or CD8+ T cells, or bulk PBMC T cells (not recorded which). These TCRs come from a woman aged 18 to 75 in good health.

The chain recombines TRBV9 with TRBJ1-4. CDR1 and CDR2 from the germline V gene are SGDLS and YYNGEE. The CDR3 loop spans 14 amino acids. CDR3 amino acids: CASSVDWTNEKLFF.

The rearrangement links TRBV6-1 to TRBJ2-5; checking the TCRdb D call of TRBD2 is not possible without DNA. CDR3 length: 17 amino acids. Per germline, CDR1 MNHNS and CDR2 SASEGT. The CDR3 sequence: CASRGGVAGGTQETQYF.

CDR3 loop: CATGELGGQPQHF. The gene calls are TRBV24-1 and TRBJ1-5; TCRdb proposes TRBD1, but this gene call is untestable without DNA. Germline V gene data show CDR1 as KGHDR and CDR2 as SFDVKD. The CDR3 spans 13 residues.

This chain connects TRBV2 to TRBJ2-7. Looked up from germline, CDR1 is SNHLY and CDR2 is FYNNEI. There are 11 residues in the CDR3. The chain's CDR3 is CATTNLYEQYF.

The CDR3 spells CASSPLTGDEQYF. The rearrangement links TRBV18 to TRBJ2-7; lacking DNA, the TRBD1 call made by TCRdb goes unchecked. The CDR3 loop spans 13 amino acids. Per germline, CDR1 KGHSH and CDR2 LQKENI.